These 15 T cell receptor beta chains came from one sample sequenced in a study of blood T cell repertoires in COVID-19. The method was immunoSEQ multiplex PCR; TCRdb's version includes in-frame clones alone and lacks a portion of them. The sample contains 250,000 to 300,000 clones, 65% to 90% of which appear only once. The sequencing input was peripheral blood. Receptor source: a woman in her sixties or seventies with COVID-19, enrolled during active disease.

V gene TRBV27 combines with J gene TRBJ2-6; the D is unclear. Germline values: CDR1 MNHEY, CDR2 SMNVEV (reference sequence). V was shortened by 3 bases and J by 2 bases, with 8 bases between the two germline ends. The CDR3 consists of 15 residues. Here the CDR3 reads CASSFFRAGANVLTF. CDR3 nucleotide sequence: TGTGCCAGCAGTTTTTTCCGTGCTGGGGCCAACGTCCTGACTTTC. The entire variable domain, with the rest obtained from reference TRBV27 and TRBJ2-6, is as follows: EAQVTQNPRYLITVTGKKLTVTCSQNMNHEYMSWYRQDPGLGLRQIYYSMNVEVTDKGDVPEGYKVSRKEKRNFPLILESPSPNQTSLYFCASSFFRAGANVLTFGAGSRLTVL.

This rearrangement joins TRBV18 to TRBJ2-2, with TRBD1 matching 9 bases. Germline V gene lookup returns CDR1 KGHSH and CDR2 LQKENI. Trimming at V came to 5 bases and at J to 7 bases, leaving 11 bases not matched to a gene. This CDR3 is built from 16 residues. For the CDR3, the DNA is TGTGCCAGCTCAGCCCCGGGACAGGGCTTTCACGGGGAGCTGTTTTTT. Translated, it gives CASSAPGQGFHGELFF.

The chain combines TRBV7-6 with TRBJ2-3; possible D gene TRBD2, 5 bases. The V and J ends lost 5 bases and 0 bases respectively, with 12 bases between them. The CDR3 has 15 residues. In germline, CDR1 is SGHVS, CDR2 FNYEAQ. CDR3 DNA sequence: TGTGCCAGCAGCCTCCTAGGACTTAGCACAGATACGCAGTATTTT. Translating gives CASSLLGLSTDTQYF.

The chain couples TRBV29-1 to TRBJ1-1; perhaps TRBD1 as D (6 bases). The germline V gene encodes CDR1 SQVTM and CDR2 ANQGSEA. Between the trimmed V and J ends, which lost 0 bases and 6 bases, there was a span of 14 bases. The length of the CDR3 is 14 residues. The CDR3 region has the DNA TGCAGCGTTGAAGAACACAGGGCGGTCGCTGAAGCTTTCTTT. Encoded protein: CSVEEHRAVAEAFF.

The gene calls are TRBV2 and TRBJ1-1, with D tentatively TRBD1 (6 bases). This CDR3 is 13 amino acids long. Germline V gene data show CDR1 as SNHLY and CDR2 as FYNNEI. The V end lost 3 bases, the J end lost 10 bases, and 15 bases lay between the germline ends. CDR3 coding DNA: TGTGCCAGCAGTGACCACCAGGGGTGGGGAGCTTTCTTT. Translated: CASSDHQGWGAFF.

The V gene is TRBV9, the J gene TRBJ1-2; D may be TRBD1 (5 bases). The CDR3 is 12 residues long. V lost 4 bases and J 8 bases, leaving 12 bases between the germline ends. Germline values: CDR1 SGDLS, CDR2 YYNGEE. CDR3 amino acids: CASSTSSGGYTF. CDR3 DNA sequence: TGTGCCAGCAGCACGAGCTCAGGGGGCTACACCTTC.

The chain is built from TRBV5-1 and TRBJ1-2; 12 positions agree with TRBD1. The CDR3 is 14 amino acids. Germline V lookup: CDR1 SGHRS, CDR2 YFSETQ. Trimming at V came to 5 bases and at J to 8 bases, leaving 7 bases not matched to a gene. The CDR3 is CASRSGQGAQGYTF. The CDR3 DNA reads TGCGCCAGCAGGTCGGGACAGGGGGCACAGGGCTACACCTTC.

The chain combines TRBV5-1 with TRBJ1-2; D is possibly TRBD1 (6 bases). Looked up from germline, CDR1 is SGHRS and CDR2 is YFSETQ. With 0 bases removed from V and 1 base from J, the gap between germline ends came to 10 bases. The CDR3 loop spans 15 amino acids. The chain's CDR3 is CASSLDRADNYGYTF. The CDR3 DNA follows: TGCGCCAGCAGCTTGGACAGGGCGGATAACTATGGCTACACCTTC.

The chain recombines TRBV28 with TRBJ1-1; TRBD1 matches at 7 bases. CDR1 is MDHEN, CDR2 SYDVKM, per germline. V dropped 6 bases and J dropped 4; count of bases not matched to a gene: 8. This CDR3 is 14 amino acids long. The CDR3 DNA follows: TGTGCCAGCAGCCTAAGACAGGGTAGCACTGAAGCTTTCTTT. Its translation is CASSLRQGSTEAFF.

The rearrangement uses TRBV27 and TRBJ2-7, with 7 bases that match TRBD2. V dropped 6 bases and J dropped 3; count of bases not matched to a gene: 5. The CDR3 loop spans 13 amino acids. Germline V gene data show CDR1 as MNHEY and CDR2 as SMNVEV (reference sequence). For the CDR3, the DNA is TGTGCCAGCAGGGGAGGGACGATCTACGAGCAGTACTTC. This sequence encodes CASRGGTIYEQYF.

The chain joins TRBV10-3 to TRBJ2-6; D remains ambiguous. Trimming left V 3 bases short and J 0 bases short, with 9 bases between. The germline CDR1 and CDR2 sequences are ENHRY and SYGVKD. CDR3 size: 16 residues. The CDR3 spells CAISDITVSGANVLTF. The CDR3 coding sequence is TGTGCCATCAGTGATATCACGGTCTCTGGGGCCAACGTCCTGACTTTC.

The chain couples TRBV24-1 to TRBJ2-1, with D tentatively TRBD2 (6 bases). The length of the CDR3 is 17 residues. From germline, CDR1 is KGHDR and CDR2 SFDVKD. With 3 bases removed from V and 0 bases from J, the gap between germline ends came to 14 bases. The CDR3 loop reads CATSDPGLSSSYNEQFF. CDR3 bases: TGTGCCACCAGTGATCCGGGACTTAGTAGCTCCTACAATGAGCAGTTCTTC.

The chain has TRBV5-6 and TRBJ1-2; D might be TRBD1 (6 bases). Trimming cost V 1 base and J 3 bases, with 19 bases left between them. The CDR3 consists of 17 residues. Germline V gives CDR1 SGHDT, CDR2 YYEEEE. The CDR3 coding sequence is TGTGCCAGCAGCTTGTTTGCGGGGGCGGGTAGTCACTATGGCTACACCTTC. Protein product: CASSLFAGAGSHYGYTF.

The genes are TRBV28 and TRBJ2-7; 7 bases agree with TRBD2. The germline CDR1 and CDR2 sequences are MDHEN and SYDVKM. The CDR3 sequence is 15 residues long. V lost 4 bases, J lost 0 bases, and 6 bases stayed unmatched. The CDR3 DNA reads as TGTGCCAGCAGTTCGCGTGGGGGGGTCTCCTACGAGCAGTACTTC. This codes for CASSSRGGVSYEQYF.

The chain combines TRBV18 with TRBJ1-6; 11 bases agree with TRBD1. The germline V gene has CDR1 KGHSH and CDR2 LQKENI. J lost 6 bases, V lost 1 base, and 2 bases had no gene match. The CDR3 consists of 16 residues. CDR3 sequence: CASSPQDRGPNSPLHF. The CDR3 bases are TGTGCCAGCTCACCACAGGACAGGGGGCCTAATTCACCCCTCCACTTT.